The source of this T cell receptor beta chain is a study of identical twins. Study-wide findings and caveats: Interpretation of the results relied on cross-sectional statistical analysis and not on following the same donors.

This clonotype was seen a few times. What it binds is unknown. Each CDR3 protein gets one entry after TCRdb re-called the 5' RACE reads with MiXCR. The sample gives around 340,000 distinct CDR3 sequences, around an eighth of which show up once; approximately 7.9% is in the top ten. Germline V lookup: CDR1 ENHRY, CDR2 SYGVKD. The CDR3 loop spans 13 amino acids. Trimming stripped 10 bases from V and 3 bases from J, with 16 bases between. These same records also appear under a second study, on yellow fever vaccine responses in identical twins.

This chain joins TRBV10-3 and TRBJ2-7, with D perhaps matching TRBD2 (5 bases). The sample comprised CD8+ T cells sorted from blood. This TCR derives from a woman younger than 35 in good health. The CDR3 DNA sequence: TGTGCCACCCTGGGAGAACCCAGCTACGAGCAGTACTTC. Its translation: CATLGEPSYEQYF.